These T cell receptor beta chains were read from a single sample in a study of blood T cell repertoires in COVID-19. Profiling relied on immunoSEQ multiplex PCR, and the TCRdb table lists in-frame clones only, not all of them. The table includes tens of thousands of clones, 90% detected once. Sequencing input: peripheral blood. The receptors stem from a human donor in a cohort sampled during active COVID-19. Both conserved end residues are part of each CDR3. A D gene is named only where the DNA matches it firmly. Clone size, where shown, is once, few, many, or a class for clones that have expanded.

>TRBV2|NA|NA|TRBJ2-5
TGTGCCAGCAGCCAGGAAGAGACCCAGTACTTC
CASSQEETQYF
>TRBV3-1/TRBV3-2|NA|NA|TRBJ2-5
TGTGCCAGCAGCCAAGAAGGAGAAGCAGTTCAAGAGACCCAGTACTTC
CASSQEGEAVQETQYF
>TRBV5-1|TRBD1|NA|TRBJ2-3
TGCGCCAGCAGGCCCGGGACAGGGGCCGATACGCAGTATTTT
CASRPGTGADTQYF
>TRBV7-2|TRBD2|NA|TRBJ2-3
TGTGCCAGCGGCCTAGCGGGAGAATTCACAGATACGCAGTATTTT
CASGLAGEFTDTQYF
>TRBV6-2/TRBV6-3|TRBD1|NA|TRBJ1-6
TGTGCCAGCAGCTGGGACAGGGGGACGGACTCCTATAATTCACCCCTCCACTTT
CASSWDRGTDSYNSPLHF
>TRBV11-2|NA|NA|TRBJ2-1
TGTGCCAGCAGCTTAGCCAGCAATGAGCAGTTCTTC
CASSLASNEQFF
>TRBV7-3|NA|NA|TRBJ2-1
TGTGCCAGCAGCTTAGGAGGGAATCCTTACAATGAGCAGTTCTTC
CASSLGGNPYNEQFF
>TRBV29-1|NA|NA|TRBJ1-5
TGCAGCCAGGACGGACATAGCAATCAGCCCCAGCATTTT
CSQDGHSNQPQHF
>TRBV7-2|TRBD2|NA|TRBJ2-1
TGTGCCAGCAGCCCAAAAGCGGGAGTGGAGTTTGAGCAGTTCTTC
CASSPKAGVEFEQFF
>TRBV19|TRBD2|NA|TRBJ2-1
TGTGCCAGTAGTAGGGGACTAGCGCCATCCTACAATGAGCAGTTCTTC
CASSRGLAPSYNEQFF
>TRBV11-3|TRBD1|NA|TRBJ2-6
TGTGCCAGCAGCCCCGGACAGGGGACCTCTGGGGCCAACGTCCTGACTTTC
CASSPGQGTSGANVLTF
>TRBV7-2|TRBD2|NA|TRBJ2-1
TGTGCCAGCAGCCAGAATTTGGGGCGGGGTAGCGGGGCCGCCCGAGAGCAGTTCTTC
CASSQNLGRGSGAAREQFF
>TRBV4-3|NA|NA|TRBJ1-2
TGCGCCAGCAGCCAAGATCCGGGACTGGTCGGGGGCTATGGCTACACCTTC
CASSQDPGLVGGYGYTF
>TRBV18|NA|NA|TRBJ1-1
TGTGCCAGCTCACCACGTCCGGGGGAGGGTGAAGCTTTCTTT
CASSPRPGEGEAFF
>TRBV6-1|NA|NA|TRBJ2-5
TGTGCCAGCAGTGAAGCGCTAGGCCTAAAGACCCAGTACTTC
CASSEALGLKTQYF
>TRBV6-6|TRBD1|NA|TRBJ2-1
TGTGCCAGCACCTACAGGGGCAATGAGCAGTTCTTC
CASTYRGNEQFF
>TRBV5-1|NA|once|TRBJ2-7
TGCGCCAGCAGCTTTTCGGAGGGGGAGCAGTACTTC
CASSFSEGEQYF
>TRBV7-3|TRBD2|NA|TRBJ2-1
TGTGCCAGCAGCTTAACTGGAGCGGGAGTATTGGGCAATGAGCAGTTCTTC
CASSLTGAGVLGNEQFF
>TRBV4-3|TRBD2|NA|TRBJ2-5
TGCGCCAGCAGCCCCTCCCCGGGGACTAGCGGGAGTGAGACCCAGTACTTC
CASSPSPGTSGSETQYF
>TRBV10-3|TRBD2|NA|TRBJ2-7
TGTGCCATCAGTGACCTAGCGGGAGGCGCAGCCTACGAGCAGTACTTC
CAISDLAGGAAYEQYF
>TRBV27|NA|NA|TRBJ2-1
TGTGCCAGCAGTTTATCACCCCTCCGCGATGAGCAGTTCTTC
CASSLSPLRDEQFF
>TRBV27|NA|few|TRBJ2-3
TGTGCCAGCAGTTTCTTAAGATCCGGGACGGGGGGCGCAGATACGCAGTATTTT
CASSFLRSGTGGADTQYF
>TRBV11-2|NA|NA|TRBJ2-5
TGTGCCAGCAGCTTAGGGCAGGCCCAAGAGACCCAGTACTTC
CASSLGQAQETQYF
>TRBV7-2|NA|NA|TRBJ2-1
TGTGCCAGCAGCTTATACGGCTCCTACAATGAGCAGTTCTTC
CASSLYGSYNEQFF
>TRBV20-1|NA|NA|TRBJ2-7
TGCAGTGCTTATACAGGAGAGCAGTACTTC
CSAYTGEQYF
>TRBV18|TRBD1|NA|TRBJ2-3
TGTGCCAGCTCACCACTCGCGACAGGGGGCTCCGGTACGCAGTATTTT
CASSPLATGGSGTQYF
>TRBV19|TRBD2|NA|TRBJ2-7
TGTGCCAGTAGTACCGGGACTAGCGGGTTCTACGAGCAGTACTTC
CASSTGTSGFYEQYF
>TRBV6-5|TRBD1|NA|TRBJ1-1
TGTGCCAGCACAGGGGGCACTGAAGCTTTCTTT
CASTGGTEAFF
>TRBV4-3|TRBD2|NA|TRBJ2-3
TGCGCCCCCAGCCACGGCGGGGAGGGGACAGATACGCAGTATTTT
CAPSHGGEGTDTQYF
>TRBV19|TRBD1|NA|TRBJ1-6
TGTGCCAGTAGTGCAACAGGGGCCGGGAATTCACCCCTCCACTTT
CASSATGAGNSPLHF
>TRBV4-1|NA|NA|TRBJ1-2
TGCGCCAGCAGCCAACAAGTTCAGGGTCCTGGCTACACCTTC
CASSQQVQGPGYTF
>TRBV4-3|NA|NA|TRBJ1-2
TGCGCCAGCAGCCAAGAAGAGGATGCTTACTATGGCTACACCTTC
CASSQEEDAYYGYTF
>TRBV4-1|TRBD1|NA|TRBJ2-7
TGCGCCAGCAGCGTCTCAGGGGGCGCGACGGCCGAGCAGTACTTC
CASSVSGGATAEQYF
>TRBV7-3|TRBD2|NA|TRBJ2-7
TGTGCCAGCAGCGTTAGCGGGAGGGCCGGCGAGCAGTACTTC
CASSVSGRAGEQYF
>TRBV6-5|NA|NA|TRBJ2-7
TGTGCCAGCAGTCAACAGGGATGGGAGTCCTACGAGCAGTACTTC
CASSQQGWESYEQYF
>TRBV5-6|NA|NA|TRBJ2-2
TGTGCCAGCAGCTTGGTCTCCCCCGGGGAGCTGTTTTTT
CASSLVSPGELFF
>TRBV4-3|TRBD1|NA|TRBJ1-6
TGCGCCAGCAGCCAAGTACAGGGGCGCGGAGATTCACCCCTCCACTTT
CASSQVQGRGDSPLHF
>TRBV7-9|TRBD1|NA|TRBJ1-1
TGTGCCAGCAGCTTAGCTGGGGGACAGGGAAGTGAAGCTTTCTTT
CASSLAGGQGSEAFF
>TRBV9|TRBD1|NA|TRBJ2-7
TGTGCCAGCAGCCGGGGACAGGGGGCCCACGAGCAGTACTTC
CASSRGQGAHEQYF
>TRBV27|TRBD2|NA|TRBJ2-5
TGTGCCAGCAGTTTTTCTGTCGGGGAGGGACTAGCGGCCAACCCCGAGACCCAGTACTTC
CASSFSVGEGLAANPETQYF
>TRBV10-3|TRBD1|NA|TRBJ2-7
TGTGCCATCAGTGCAGACAGGGGGCTGACCTACGAGCAGTACTTC
CAISADRGLTYEQYF
>TRBV29-1|NA|NA|TRBJ2-1
TGCAGCGTTGAAGATTTACTACATTCCCACAATGAGCAGTTCTTC
CSVEDLLHSHNEQFF
>TRBV9|NA|NA|TRBJ2-7
TGTGCCAGCAGCGTACGAGCGGACTCCTACGAGCAGTACTTC
CASSVRADSYEQYF
>TRBV19|TRBD2|NA|TRBJ2-1
TGTGCCAGTAGTGATCCCGGGACTAGCGGGGGTTACAATGAGCAGTTCTTC
CASSDPGTSGGYNEQFF
>TRBV6-6|NA|NA|TRBJ2-5
TGTGCCAGCAGTCTTTCGGAGGTGGGGACCCAGTACTTC
CASSLSEVGTQYF
>TRBV3-1/TRBV3-2|TRBD1|NA|TRBJ1-2
TGTGCCAGCAGCCAAGATGGGACAGGGGAATTCTATGGCTACACCTTC
CASSQDGTGEFYGYTF
>TRBV5-8|TRBD1|NA|TRBJ2-1
TGTGCCAGCAGCTTGGAGGGGACAGCGAGCTCCTACAATGAGCAGTTCTTC
CASSLEGTASSYNEQFF
>TRBV25-1|NA|NA|TRBJ2-1
TGTGCCAGCAGGGCGGGCCCCTACAATGAGCAGTTCTTC
CASRAGPYNEQFF
>TRBV6-5|NA|NA|TRBJ1-1
TGTGCCAGCAGTTACGGGGGGATCAACACTGAAGCTTTCTTT
CASSYGGINTEAFF
>TRBV29-1|NA|NA|TRBJ1-1
TGCAGCGTAGCCAGGGATCTGAACACTGAAGCTTTCTTT
CSVARDLNTEAFF
>TRBV12-3/TRBV12-4|NA|NA|TRBJ1-1
TGTGCCAGCAGGTGGGGGGGGACTGAAGCTTTCTTT
CASRWGGTEAFF
>TRBV7-9|TRBD2|few|TRBJ2-7
TGTGCCAGCAGCTTCCAATCCGGGCGGGAGACCTACGAGCAGTACTTC
CASSFQSGRETYEQYF
>TRBV6-5|NA|NA|TRBJ2-5
TGTGCCAGCAAGGAGGCGGGTGGCAGTGCGACCCAGTACTTC
CASKEAGGSATQYF
>TRBV7-9|TRBD2|NA|TRBJ2-1
TGTGCCAGCAGCTTGCGGACTAGCGGGATCGGTGAGCAGTTCTTC
CASSLRTSGIGEQFF
>TRBV19|NA|NA|TRBJ1-2
TGTGCCAGCGACAGCGCTAACTATGGCTACACCTTC
CASDSANYGYTF
>TRBV2|NA|NA|TRBJ2-1
TGTGCCAGCAGTGTTATGCGTACCAATGAGCAGTTCTTC
CASSVMRTNEQFF
>TRBV27|TRBD1|NA|TRBJ2-4
TGTGCCAGCAGTTTTTACGGGACAGGCTTTTCAGCCAAAAACATTCAGTACTTC
CASSFYGTGFSAKNIQYF
>TRBV4-3|NA|NA|TRBJ2-1
TGCGCCAGCAGCCAAGGACGGGAGAAATCCTACAATGAGCAGTTCTTC
CASSQGREKSYNEQFF
>TRBV15|NA|once|TRBJ2-2
TGTGCCACCAGCACCGGGGTCACCGGGGAGCTGTTTTTT
CATSTGVTGELFF